Each of the 26 T cell receptor beta chains below was sequenced from the same sample in a study of shared clonotypes between healthy human individuals. TCRdb's table, derived via immunoSEQ multiplex PCR, lists solely in-frame clones and lacks some. The sample records over 400,000 clones, 78% being singletons. Sequenced: PBMCs. All receptors derive from a woman aged 40 to 50 in good health. Some clones in this sample may be carry-over from other donors' samples.

The table lists this clone with many counts. The rearrangement links TRBV28 to TRBJ1-2, with a possible D match to TRBD1 (5 bases). CDR1 and CDR2 from the germline V gene are MDHEN and SYDVKM. V was clipped by 7 bases and J by 0 bases, with 15 bases between them. This CDR3 contains 15 residues. The CDR3 region is CASTGGAASNYGYTF. The DNA for the CDR3 is TGTGCCAGCACAGGAGGGGCAGCTTCTAACTATGGCTACACCTTC.

Only a few counts were recorded for this clone. Other DNA variants within this sample encode the same CDR3. The chain couples TRBV5-4 to TRBJ2-2; D is tentatively TRBD1 or TRBD2 (5 bases each). The CDR3 is 13 residues long. Germline CDR1 and CDR2: SGHNT and YYREEE (reference sequence). V was pared by 0 bases and J by 5 bases, with 5 bases between. CDR3 sequence: CASSLGGTGELFF. The CDR3 region has the DNA TGTGCCAGCAGCTTGGGGGGGACCGGGGAGCTGTTTTTT. Together with reference TRBV5-4 and TRBJ2-2, the CDR3 gives the full variable domain: ETGVTQSPTHLIKTRGQQVTLRCSSQSGHNTVSWYQQALGQGPQFIFQYYREEENGRGNFPPRFSGLQFPNYSSELNVNALELDDSALYLCASSLGGTGELFFGEGSRLTVL.

The gene calls are TRBV4-3 and TRBJ2-2; possibly TRBD1 or TRBD2 for D (7 bases each). The CDR3 sequence is 17 residues long. The germline V gene has CDR1 LGHNA and CDR2 YSLEER. The V end lost 3 bases, the J end lost 5 bases, and 19 bases lay between the germline ends. The CDR3 DNA reads as TGCGCCAGCAGCCAGAGGGAGGGCAGGGGGTGGACCGGGGAGCTGTTTTTT. This codes for CASSQREGRGWTGELFF.

V and J are TRBV27 and TRBJ1-1; TRBD1 matches 11 bases. The V gene end was trimmed by 5 bases and the J gene end by 1 base; junction bases not matched to a gene: 6. CDR1 and CDR2 from the germline V gene are MNHEY and SMNVEV (reference sequence). The CDR3 consists of 16 residues. Here the CDR3 reads CASSRGTGGPNTEAFF. The DNA for the CDR3 is TGTGCCAGCAGTCGAGGGACAGGGGGTCCGAACACTGAAGCTTTCTTT.

The chain has TRBV7-9 and TRBJ2-4; 9 bases are shared with TRBD1. The CDR3 has 15 amino acids. From germline, CDR1 is SEHNR and CDR2 FQNEAQ (reference sequence). Unmatched junction bases numbered 9, after V lost 4 bases and J lost 8 bases. CDR3: CASSYYRDRADIQYF. Here the CDR3 DNA reads TGTGCCAGCAGCTATTACCGGGACAGGGCTGACATTCAGTACTTC.

The CDR3: CASSLGSGDSYNEQFF. DNA for the CDR3: TGCGCCAGCAGCTTGGGAAGCGGGGATTCCTACAATGAGCAGTTCTTC. The V call is TRBV5-1, the J call TRBJ2-1; the match to TRBD2 covers 7 bases. J lost 1 base, V lost 0 bases, and 4 bases had no gene match. This CDR3 contains 16 residues. CDR1 and CDR2 from the germline V gene are SGHRS and YFSETQ. Supplemented by reference TRBV5-1 and TRBJ2-1, the full variable domain reads KAGVTQTPRYLIKTRGQQVTLSCSPISGHRSVSWYQQTPGQGLQFLFEYFSETQRNKGNFPGRFSGRQFSNSRSEMNVSTLELGDSALYLCASSLGSGDSYNEQFFGPGTRLTVL.

On this clone: One base away lies a much larger clone, so this may be a sequencing read error. This chain connects TRBV28 to TRBJ2-1; 7 bases agree with TRBD1. The J segment lost 3 bases and the V segment lost 5 bases, leaving 1 base of the junction unmatched. The length of the CDR3 is 13 residues. Germline-derived CDR1 and CDR2 are MDHEN and SYDVKM. The CDR3 sequence: CASSRDSYNEQFF. In DNA form, the CDR3 reads TGTGCCAGCAGTAGGGACAGCTACAATGAGCAGTTCTTC.

In this sample, this clone turned up once. The rearrangement links TRBV10-1 to TRBJ2-4; no clear D gene. This CDR3 is 17 amino acids long. Germline assignment: CDR1 WNHNN and CDR2 SYGVQD (reference sequence). Trimming took off 2 bases at V and 1 base at J, with 15 bases between the two ends. Written as DNA, the CDR3 is TGCGCCAGCAGTGAGAAGCTCCGCCGTTTTGCCAAAAACATTCAGTACTTC. It translates to CASSEKLRRFAKNIQYF.

DNA of the CDR3: TGTGCCAGCAGCTACTTTCGCCCGGGACTAGCCTACAATGAGCAGTTCTTC. It translates to CASSYFRPGLAYNEQFF. The chain is built from TRBV7-8 and TRBJ2-1, with TRBD2 matching over 8 bases. This CDR3 is 17 amino acids long. The V and J ends lost 4 bases and 2 bases, in that order; junction bases with no gene match: 10. Germline loops: CDR1 SGHVS, CDR2 FQNEAQ. Full variable domain (outside the CDR3, taken from reference TRBV7-8 and TRBJ2-1): GAGVSQSPRYKVAKRGQDVALRCDPISGHVSLFWYQQALGQGPEFLTYFQNEAQLDKSGLPSDRFFAERPEGSVSTLKIQRTQQEDSAVYLCASSYFRPGLAYNEQFFGPGTRLTVL.

The chain uses TRBV29-1 and TRBJ2-2; D unclear. Trimming shortened V by 6 bases and J by 0 bases, and 11 bases separated the two germline ends. The CDR3 consists of 14 residues. Germline V gene lookup returns CDR1 SQVTM and CDR2 ANQGSEA. DNA of the CDR3: TGCAGCGTCGGTTTTAATACGAACACCGGGGAGCTGTTTTTT. Amino acids: CSVGFNTNTGELFF.

This chain connects TRBV15 to TRBJ1-5; D gene uncertain. Germline values: CDR1 LNHNV, CDR2 YYDKDF (reference sequence). The V gene lost 0 bases and the J gene lost 5 bases, with 5 bases spanning the gap. The CDR3 sequence is 13 residues long. The CDR3 DNA sequence: TGTGCCACCAGCAGAGATCTTGATCAGCCCCAGCATTTT. The encoded protein is CATSRDLDQPQHF.

The CDR3 sequence is CASSQGGRQETQYF. The DNA for the CDR3 is TGTGCCAGCAGCCAGGGGGGCCGGCAAGAGACCCAGTACTTC. The rearrangement uses TRBV11-2 and TRBJ2-5, with D perhaps matching TRBD1 (7 bases). Germline V gives CDR1 SGHAT, CDR2 FQNNGV. The CDR3 extends over 14 amino acids. V shed 5 bases and J shed 2 bases, with 12 bases lying between them.

This clone was recorded a few times. The sample contains more than one DNA sequence encoding this CDR3. The chain has TRBV5-5 and TRBJ1-4, with 8 bases aligning to TRBD1. The CDR3 contains 15 residues. Trimming cost V 3 bases and J 0 bases; bases outside gene matches: 1. Germline CDR1 reads SGHKS; CDR2 reads YYEKEE (reference sequence). This chain's CDR3 is CASSSQGATNEKLFF. DNA for the CDR3: TGTGCCAGCAGCTCACAGGGGGCAACTAATGAAAAACTGTTTTTT.

The chain uses TRBV2 and TRBJ2-7; 8 bases are a match to TRBD2. After removal of 7 bases from V and 3 bases from J, the junction contained 5 bases not matched to a gene. Germline-derived CDR1 and CDR2 are SNHLY and FYNNEI. The CDR3 spans 13 residues. The CDR3 bases are TGTGCCAGCAACACGGGACTAGTCTACGAGCAGTACTTC. Its translation is CASNTGLVYEQYF.

This clone has only a few counts. The rearrangement links TRBV19 to TRBJ1-5; TRBD1 matches 8 bases. Trimming cost V 3 bases and J 7 bases; bases outside gene matches: 5. The length of the CDR3 is 14 residues. Germline V CDR1 and CDR2: LNHDA, SQIVND (reference sequence). This chain's CDR3 is CASSIQGAEQPQHF. The CDR3 nucleotides read TGTGCCAGTAGTATCCAGGGGGCAGAACAGCCCCAGCATTTT.

The chain recombines TRBV7-2 with TRBJ2-7, with D possibly TRBD1 on 6 matching bases. CDR1 and CDR2 from the germline V gene are SGHTA and FQGNSA. V dropped 2 bases and J dropped 2 bases, with 10 bases sitting between them. The CDR3 sequence is 14 residues long. Here the CDR3 reads CASSLIGQPYEQYF. The CDR3 bases are TGTGCCAGCAGCTTAATTGGACAGCCCTACGAGCAGTACTTC.

As regards this clone: A far larger clone is one nucleotide away, so this likely arose from a read error. The same CDR3 arises from other DNA sequences in this sample as well. The chain links TRBV6-1 to TRBJ2-2; D is tentatively TRBD1 or TRBD2 (5 bases each). This CDR3 has 14 amino acids. Germline V gene sequence: CDR1 MNHNS, CDR2 SASEGT. The CDR3 coding sequence is TGTGCCAGCAGGTCAGGGACGGACACCGGGGAGCTGTTCTTT. Amino acid sequence: CASRSGTDTGELFF.

The chain couples TRBV4-1 to TRBJ2-7, with D uncertain. V was clipped by 3 bases and J by 4 bases, with 13 bases between them. The CDR3 is 14 amino acids. Germline V lookup: CDR1 MGHRA, CDR2 YSYEKL. CDR3 nucleotides: TGCGCCAGCAGCCATCCTAACAGAGGTTACGAGCAGTACTTC. The encoded protein is CASSHPNRGYEQYF.

This chain connects TRBV19 to TRBJ1-3, with D unresolved. Trimming stripped 3 bases from V and 4 bases from J, with 4 bases between. CDR3 length equals 12 residues. Per germline, CDR1 LNHDA and CDR2 SQIVND (reference sequence). The CDR3 DNA is TGTGCCAGTAGTATGCGGGGAAACACCATATATTTT. Its protein product is CASSMRGNTIYF.

The chain recombines TRBV7-9 with TRBJ1-3; D not certain. Trimming removed 5 bases from V and 3 bases from J, with 17 bases in between. CDR3 length equals 16 residues. Germline CDR1 SEHNR, CDR2 FQNEAQ (reference sequence). CDR3: CASSPPGRAGGNTIYF. CDR3 in DNA: TGTGCCAGCAGCCCACCCGGACGCGCTGGTGGAAACACCATATATTTT.

This chain uses TRBV15 with TRBJ1-1, with D unclear. V was pared by 3 bases and J by 1 base, with 12 bases between. Germline V gene data show CDR1 as LNHNV and CDR2 as YYDKDF (reference sequence). The CDR3 has 15 amino acids. CDR3 sequence: CATSSRETPNTEAFF. The DNA of the CDR3 is TGTGCCACCAGCAGTAGGGAAACACCGAACACTGAAGCTTTCTTT.

The J gene is TRBJ2-1, the V gene TRBV15; D may be TRBD1 or TRBD2 (5 bases each). The CDR3 extends over 17 amino acids. Germline CDR1 reads LNHNV; CDR2 reads YYDKDF (reference sequence). Trimming removed 0 bases from V and 8 bases from J, with 20 bases in between. This chain's CDR3 is CATSRDPGTGPPHEQFF. Written as DNA, the CDR3 is TGTGCCACCAGCAGAGATCCGGGAACAGGTCCCCCCCATGAGCAGTTCTTC.

The V and J genes are TRBV25-1 and TRBJ2-2; D possibly corresponds to TRBD1 (7 bases). Trimming stripped 3 bases from V and 5 bases from J, with 10 bases between. Germline V gene data show CDR1 as MGHDK and CDR2 as SYGVNS. The CDR3 runs to 14 residues. This CDR3 reads CASSDRGATGELFF. In nucleotides, the CDR3 is TGTGCCAGCAGTGACAGGGGGGCGACCGGGGAGCTGTTTTTT.

This chain joins TRBV7-2 and TRBJ1-2; D is perhaps TRBD1 (6 bases). The germline CDR1 and CDR2 sequences are SGHTA and FQGNSA. The CDR3 runs 15 residues. V was cut by 5 bases and J by 6 bases, with 19 bases left in between. CDR3 residues: CASSPYRAGANGYTF. CDR3 nucleotide sequence: TGTGCCAGCAGCCCCTACCGCGCGGGGGCTAATGGCTACACCTTC.

This clone was counted a few times. The chain has TRBV30 and TRBJ1-1; D is undetermined. Germline assignment: CDR1 GTSNPN and CDR2 SVGIG (reference sequence). With 6 bases removed from V and 0 bases from J, the gap between germline ends came to 5 bases. This CDR3 has 11 amino acids. The CDR3 DNA follows: TGTGCCTGCGAGGTGAACACTGAAGCTTTCTTT. Protein sequence: CACEVNTEAFF.

This sequence joins TRBV19 and TRBJ2-5; 9 nucleotides match TRBD2. The J call is doubtful: the DNA matches TRBJ2-7 better. Germline V CDR1 and CDR2: LNHDA, SQIVND (reference sequence). The CDR3 spans 13 residues. The CDR3 protein is CASRGTSYYEQYF. DNA for the CDR3: TGTGCCAGTAGGGGGACTAGCTACTACGAGCAGTACTTC.